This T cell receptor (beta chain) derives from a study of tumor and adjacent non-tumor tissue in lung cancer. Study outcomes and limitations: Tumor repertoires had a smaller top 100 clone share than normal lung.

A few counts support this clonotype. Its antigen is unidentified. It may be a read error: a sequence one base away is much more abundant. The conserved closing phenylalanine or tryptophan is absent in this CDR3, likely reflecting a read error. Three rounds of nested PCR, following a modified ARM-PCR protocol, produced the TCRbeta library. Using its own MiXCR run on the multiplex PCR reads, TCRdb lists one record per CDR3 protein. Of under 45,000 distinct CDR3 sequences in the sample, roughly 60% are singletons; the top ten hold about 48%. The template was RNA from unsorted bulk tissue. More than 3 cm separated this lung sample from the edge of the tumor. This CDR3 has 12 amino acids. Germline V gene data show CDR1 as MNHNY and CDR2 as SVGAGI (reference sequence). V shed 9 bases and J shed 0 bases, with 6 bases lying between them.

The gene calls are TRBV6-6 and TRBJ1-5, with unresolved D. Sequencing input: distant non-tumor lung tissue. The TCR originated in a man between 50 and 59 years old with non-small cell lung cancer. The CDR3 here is CASAHSNQPQHS. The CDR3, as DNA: TGTGCCAGTGCTCATAGCAATCAGCCCCAGCATTCT.